This entry describes one TCR beta chain. Its antigen target is currently unknown. Per-base quality was not reported, and no clone a single base away is much larger than it. The library relied on 5' RACE. The instrument given in TCRdb is Illumina HiSeq 2500. A second PCR of roughly 6 to 12 cycles was run with a J-beta primer mix and a sample-barcoded 5' primer. Each TCR beta cDNA molecule received a unique molecular identifier from a template-switch 5' adaptor carrying 12 random nucleotides. Each sample yielded at least 2.5 million CDR3-containing paired-end reads. First-strand cDNA synthesis was performed from all RNA using the Mint cDNA synthesis kit, with priming by a TRBC-specific oligonucleotide. After uracil-DNA glycosylase treatment, a first 18-cycle PCR used universal primers M1SS and BC2_uni_R on all cDNA. Per the authors' processing: For normalization, 1 million high-quality reads, each with a distinct molecular identifier, were randomly selected from each sample. Reads with shared molecular identifiers were discarded instead of being binned into consensus sequences. MiTCR, with a Q25 quality threshold and the strictest error-elimination algorithm, was used for CDR3 identification, clonotype clustering and error correction. A nonparametric unseen species model using Euler transformation provided a lower-bound estimate of total TCR beta diversity. Using fastp at Q25 and MiXCR, TCRdb reprocessed the public reads and kept productive beta chains. Identical CDR3 protein sequences are pooled into one entry, listed with their most common genes and DNA. TCRdb, rather than the study authors, made the V and J calls. The sample records about 1 million distinct CDR3 sequences, around 45% of which are singletons. The ten largest account for over 15% of the sample.

This sample is drawn from a study of blood T cells in healthy people across ages (dated by TCRdb to the mid-2010s). Regarding the complete study: In model experiments, roughly one uniquely barcoded TCR beta cDNA molecule per two T cells was captured by template switching. Two additional independent replicas of 1 million unique cDNA reads from the same blood draw were analyzed for two donors (one aged 18 to 30 and one aged 80 or older). Using deep sequencing normalized with unique cDNA molecular identifiers, the study measured how TCR beta repertoire diversity changes with age. Donors of different ages were randomly distributed across sequencing lanes to avoid experimental bias. The donors were divided into four age groups: young (average around 16 years), middle-aged (roughly 42), aged (approximately 64) and long-lived (roughly 82). Overall study results and their limits: As age increased, observed TCR beta diversity per million T cells dropped in a roughly linear way, and a significant reduction was already evident by age 40. A strong correlation was found between observed TCR beta diversity and the percentage of naive T cells measured by flow cytometry. Estimates of total diversity from one million sequenced T cells were regarded as lower bounds and underestimates. The CMV infection status of donors was not known, potentially confounding age-related changes in expanded clonotypes. Compared with the aged group, the long-lived group had more naive CD4+ T cells, fewer expanded clones and increased TCR diversity, suggesting age selection. Since profiling was done on bulk unsorted PBMCs, naive and antigen-experienced compartments could not be conclusively compared.

The donors were 40 or so Caucasian individuals from Russia, aged roughly 6 to 90 years, who were systemically healthy. Each donor gave about 9.8 milliliters of peripheral blood, drawn into EDTA-treated Vacutainer tubes. Ficoll-Paque density-gradient centrifugation was used to isolate PBMCs, with at least 6.5 million per sample. Total RNA, at least 5 micrograms per sample, was extracted from PBMCs with Trizol reagent. For every donor, an aliquot of PBMCs went through flow cytometry to measure the percentages of naive CD45RAhigh/CD27high T cells. Sequenced material: blood. This TCR was recovered from a woman aged 55-70 years in good health.

The CDR3 has the sequence CSARPRTGSNEQYF. In nucleotide form, the sequence is TGCAGTGCTAGACCCCGGACTGGGAGTAACGAGCAGTACTTC. The rearranged chain carries TRBV20-1 and TRBJ2-7, and perhaps TRBD2 as D gene, on 5 matching bases. V drops 2 bases and J drops 5 bases, leaving 16 bases in between. CDR1 and CDR2 were assigned from the germline V gene (reference sequence) as DFQATT and SNEGSKA. The CDR3, cysteine through phenylalanine, is 14 amino acids long. Only CDR3 DNA is held: 42 bases, read in frame from base 1.